These 12 T cell receptor beta chains were all obtained from the same sample, sequenced in a study of shared clonotypes between healthy human individuals. The method was immunoSEQ multiplex PCR; TCRdb's version includes in-frame clones alone and lacks a portion of them. The table has about 2.1 million clones, about 94% seen once. The naive CD8 fraction comprised CD45RO-negative cells positively selected for CCR7 and excluded terminally differentiated effector memory CD45RA+ cells. Sequenced: naive CD8+ T cells from PBMCs. The receptor source for this set is a man between 18 and 29 years old in good health. Some clones in this sample may be carry-over from other donors' samples.

J is TRBJ2-5 and V is TRBV28; D might be TRBD1 (5 bases). CDR1 and CDR2 from the germline V gene are MDHEN and SYDVKM. The CDR3 loop spans 13 amino acids. The CDR3 nucleotides read TGTGTCGCAGCAGGGATTCAGGAAGAGACCCAGTACTTC. Protein: CVAAGIQEETQYF.

The chain recombines TRBV9 with TRBJ1-2; the match to TRBD1 covers 7 bases. Germline V gives CDR1 SGDLS, CDR2 YYNGEE. This CDR3 has 15 residues. After removal of 2 bases from V and 3 bases from J, the junction contained 7 bases not matched to a gene. CDR3: CASSVKGGADYGYTF. For the CDR3, the DNA is TGTGCCAGCAGCGTCAAAGGGGGCGCAGACTATGGCTACACCTTC.

V is TRBV7-9 and J is TRBJ2-5; the D gene is possibly TRBD1 (6 bases). The CDR3 runs to 15 residues. Germline CDR1 reads SEHNR; CDR2 reads FQNEAQ (reference sequence). Trimming removed 2 bases from V and 3 bases from J, with 13 bases in between. CDR3 protein: CASSLRTGKEETQYF. For the CDR3, the DNA is TGTGCCAGCAGCTTAAGAACAGGGAAAGAAGAGACCCAGTACTTC.

The chain couples TRBV2 to TRBJ2-3, with D possibly TRBD2 on 5 matching bases. V shed 3 bases and J shed 4 bases, with 20 bases lying between them. The CDR3 is 17 residues long. Germline CDR1 is SNHLY and CDR2 is FYNNEI. The CDR3 nucleotides are TGTGCCAGCAGTGACAACTTCGTAGGACTCTTTGCAGATACGCAGTATTTT. Its translation is CASSDNFVGLFADTQYF. Combining the CDR3 with reference TRBV2 and TRBJ2-3 gives the whole variable domain EPEVTQTPSHQVTQMGQEVILRCVPISNHLYFYWYRQILGQKVEFLVSFYNNEISEKSEIFDDQFSVERPDGSNFTLKIRSTKLEDSAMYFCASSDNFVGLFADTQYFGPGTRLTVL.

The V call is TRBV6-5, the J call TRBJ1-1, with a tentative D call TRBD1 (6 bases). CDR1 is MNHEY, CDR2 SVGAGI, per germline. The ends were cut back, 0 bases at V and 2 bases at J, with 10 bases in the middle. The CDR3 covers 15 residues. Here the CDR3 reads CASSYSNRANTEAFF. The CDR3 region has the DNA TGTGCCAGCAGTTACTCGAACAGGGCCAACACTGAAGCTTTCTTT.

V gene TRBV7-9 combines with J gene TRBJ2-7; D could derive from TRBD1 or TRBD2 (5 bases each). V was clipped by 1 base and J by 0 bases, with 16 bases between them. The CDR3 runs 17 residues. The germline gives CDR1 SEHNR, CDR2 FQNEAQ (reference sequence). CDR3 nucleotide sequence: TGTGCCAGCAGCTTAGTCGTTACCGGGACCGGCTCCTACGAGCAGTACTTC. This codes for CASSLVVTGTGSYEQYF.

This clone was recorded once. The chain joins TRBV4-1 to TRBJ2-1, with a tentative D call TRBD2 (6 bases). Trimming took 0 bases from V and 3 from J, leaving 9 bases between them. The germline V gene has CDR1 MGHRA and CDR2 YSYEKL. This CDR3 region has 15 residues. The DNA of the CDR3 is TGCGCCAGCAGCCAAGAATGGGGGGACTACAATGAGCAGTTCTTC. Its protein product is CASSQEWGDYNEQFF.

This chain joins TRBV9 and TRBJ1-2; 12 bases align to TRBD1. From germline, CDR1 is SGDLS and CDR2 YYNGEE. This CDR3 contains 18 residues. V was pared by 3 bases and J by 4 bases, with 13 bases of the junction left unmatched. The CDR3 region has the DNA TGTGCCAGCAGCGCGCGGGGGACAGGGGGCGTAGGAATCTATGGCTACACCTTC. Translation: CASSARGTGGVGIYGYTF.

This clone occurred once. This chain joins TRBV4-2 and TRBJ2-2; unclear D gene. Germline loops: CDR1 LGHNA, CDR2 YNFKEQ. The CDR3 is made up of 15 amino acids. The V and J ends lost 0 bases and 1 base respectively, with 6 bases between them. The CDR3 here is CASSQDRVNTGELFF. The CDR3 nucleotides read TGTGCCAGCAGCCAAGATCGGGTGAACACCGGGGAGCTGTTTTTT.

The chain links TRBV27 to TRBJ1-1; perhaps TRBD1 as D (6 bases). V lost 2 bases and J lost 1, with 11 bases in between. There are 15 residues in the CDR3. Germline loops: CDR1 MNHEY, CDR2 SMNVEV (reference sequence). The CDR3: CASSLGWTANTEAFF. The CDR3 DNA reads as TGTGCCAGCAGTTTAGGTTGGACAGCGAACACTGAAGCTTTCTTT.

The rearrangement links TRBV6-5 to TRBJ1-1; D gene uncertain. V was trimmed by 7 bases and J by 1 base, leaving 13 bases between them. This CDR3 contains 14 residues. Germline V gene lookup returns CDR1 MNHEY and CDR2 SVGAGI. This CDR3 is CASNPYESNTEAFF. The CDR3 DNA is TGTGCCAGCAACCCGTACGAGTCGAACACTGAAGCTTTCTTT.

The CDR3 sequence: CASGLGPSTGIRDEQFF. For the CDR3, the DNA is TGTGCTAGTGGTTTGGGCCCCTCGACAGGGATTCGCGATGAGCAGTTCTTC. The chain combines TRBV12-5 with TRBJ2-1; TRBD1 agrees at 7 bases. Germline CDR1 and CDR2: LGHNT and FRNRAP. The ends lost 1 base at V and 8 bases at J; junction bases unmatched: 14. This CDR3 region has 17 residues.